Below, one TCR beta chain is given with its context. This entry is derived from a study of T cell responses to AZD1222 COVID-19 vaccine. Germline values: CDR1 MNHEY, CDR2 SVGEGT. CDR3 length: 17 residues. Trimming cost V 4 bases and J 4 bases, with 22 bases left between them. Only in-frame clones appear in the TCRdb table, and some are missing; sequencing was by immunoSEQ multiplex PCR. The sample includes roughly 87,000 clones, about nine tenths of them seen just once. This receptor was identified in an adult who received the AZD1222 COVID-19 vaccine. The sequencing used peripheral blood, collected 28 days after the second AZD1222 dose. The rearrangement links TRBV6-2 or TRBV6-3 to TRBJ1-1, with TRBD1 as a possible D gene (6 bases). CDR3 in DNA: TGTGCCAGCAGTTCTGATTTTCATGGGGGCCTGGGCACTGAAGCTTTCTTT. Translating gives CASSSDFHGGLGTEAFF.